What follows are 19 T cell receptor beta chains derived from one specimen sequenced in a study of T cells in Graves' hyperthyroidism and ophthalmopathy. Researchers amplified the TCR beta CDR3 regions from RNA transcripts. The HTBI primer set drove a first-round RT-PCR of the TCR CDR3. TCRdb reanalysed the multiplex PCR reads using MiXCR and keeps one entry per CDR3 protein. The table includes about half a million distinct CDR3 sequences, around a fifth detected once. Source material: blood. The receptors stem from a woman aged 70-85 years with Graves' ophthalmopathy.

This rearrangement joins TRBV20-1 to TRBJ1-5, with D hard to call. This CDR3 has 15 residues. V lost 4 bases to trimming and J lost 5 bases, with 18 bases between them. CDR1 and CDR2 (germline): DFQATT, SNEGSKA (reference sequence). The CDR3 DNA sequence: TGCAGTGCTACTCATTACGGACTCCGTTATCAGCCCCAGCATTTT. Residues: CSATHYGLRYQPQHF.

The table lists this clonotype with a few counts. The CDR3: CSASKPGQPQETQYF. The CDR3 DNA reads TGCAGTGCTAGCAAGCCGGGACAGCCACAAGAGACCCAGTACTTC. V and J are TRBV20-1 and TRBJ2-5; 7 bases fit TRBD1. The trim removed 3 bases at V and 2 bases at J, leaving 9 bases unmatched. The CDR3 runs 15 residues. Germline CDR1 reads DFQATT; CDR2 reads SNEGSKA (reference sequence).

J is TRBJ1-3 and V is TRBV7-2; D remains ambiguous. Germline V gene data show CDR1 as SGHTA and CDR2 as FQGNSA. This CDR3 is 14 amino acids long. V was pared by 3 bases and J by 3 bases, with 9 bases between. The CDR3 here is CASSLGRVGNTIYF. CDR3 coding DNA: TGTGCCAGCAGCTTGGGTAGGGTTGGAAACACCATATATTTT. Based on the CDR3 plus reference TRBV7-2 and TRBJ1-3, the full variable domain is GAGVSQSPSNKVTEKGKDVELRCDPISGHTALYWYRQSLGQGLEFLIYFQGNSAPDKSGLPSDRFSAERTGGSVSTLTIQRTQQEDSAVYLCASSLGRVGNTIYFGEGSWLTVV.

Only a few counts were recorded for this clonotype. J is TRBJ2-5 and V is TRBV11-2; possibly TRBD1 for D (6 bases). The V gene lost 3 bases and the J gene lost 0 bases, with 11 bases spanning the gap. This CDR3 has 15 residues. Germline V lookup: CDR1 SGHAT, CDR2 FQNNGV. The chain's CDR3 is CASSFQGPHQETQYF. CDR3 bases: TGTGCCAGCAGCTTCCAGGGGCCTCACCAAGAGACCCAGTACTTC.

The J gene is TRBJ2-2, the V gene TRBV28; 11 nucleotides line up with TRBD2. Germline values: CDR1 MDHEN, CDR2 SYDVKM. CDR3 length: 19 residues. V shed 2 bases and J 5 bases; nucleotides not matched to a gene: 13. CDR3 bases: TGTGCCAGCAGTTTAAGGGGTCCCGGGACTAGCGGACCGACCGGGGAGCTGTTTTTT. The encoded protein is CASSLRGPGTSGPTGELFF.

The sample holds many counts of this clonotype. J is TRBJ1-1 and V is TRBV6-1, with D uncertain. The CDR3 sequence is 11 residues long. From germline, CDR1 is MNHNS and CDR2 SASEGT. Trimming removed 5 bases from V and 7 bases from J, with 8 bases in between. The CDR3 loop reads CASSSLSEAFF. As DNA, the CDR3 is TGTGCCAGCAGTTCCTTAAGTGAAGCTTTCTTT.

The V gene is TRBV29-1, the J gene TRBJ2-3, with 10 bases that match TRBD2. J was trimmed by 2 bases and V by 5 bases; bases with no gene match: 4. The CDR3 loop spans 14 amino acids. Germline CDR1 reads SQVTM; CDR2 reads ANQGSEA. The CDR3 loop is CSVWTSGSTDTQYF. The CDR3 coding sequence is TGCAGCGTTTGGACTAGCGGATCCACAGATACGCAGTATTTT.

This clonotype has just a few counts. The genes are TRBV3-1 and TRBJ2-7, with D possibly being TRBD1 or TRBD2 (5 bases each). This CDR3 has 14 amino acids. The V gene lost 4 bases and the J gene lost 0 bases, with 10 bases spanning the gap. Germline loops: CDR1 LGHDT, CDR2 YNNKEL (reference sequence). CDR3 DNA sequence: TGTGCCAGCAGCCCTTGGGACGGCTCCTACGAGCAGTACTTC. The encoded protein is CASSPWDGSYEQYF.

This clonotype was picked up many times. The chain uses TRBV7-2 and TRBJ2-1; D remains ambiguous. This CDR3 is built from 12 residues. CDR1 is SGHTA and CDR2 is FQGNSA in the germline V gene. With 3 bases removed from V and 10 bases from J, the gap between germline ends came to 10 bases. For the CDR3, the DNA is TGTGCCAGCAGCTTCGGCGGCAGGGAGCAGTTCTTC. It specifies CASSFGGREQFF.

Only a few counts were recorded for this clonotype. The chain carries TRBV20-1 and TRBJ1-1; 7 bases are a match to TRBD1. The germline gives CDR1 DFQATT, CDR2 SNEGSKA (reference sequence). This CDR3 contains 13 residues. V shed 5 bases, J shed 4 bases, and the junction held 7 bases outside the gene matches. The chain's CDR3 is CSASRPGGTEAFF. CDR3 in DNA: TGCAGTGCTTCACGCCCAGGGGGCACTGAAGCTTTCTTT.

The chain employs TRBV27 and TRBJ2-3; 10 bases match TRBD2. CDR3 length equals 16 residues. Trimming removed 5 bases from V and 4 bases from J; junction bases left unmatched: 9. The germline V gene encodes CDR1 MNHEY and CDR2 SMNVEV (reference sequence). This CDR3 is CASSHNPSGSADTQYF. The DNA of the CDR3 is TGTGCCAGCAGTCACAACCCTAGCGGGAGTGCAGATACGCAGTATTTT.

The V and J genes are TRBV3-1 and TRBJ1-1; maybe TRBD1 (6 bases). The CDR3 runs 12 residues. Trimming shortened V by 4 bases and J by 7 bases, and 10 bases separated the two germline ends. Germline V gene data show CDR1 as LGHDT and CDR2 as YNNKEL (reference sequence). The CDR3 DNA reads TGTGCCAGCAGCCGCACGACAGGTGAAGCTTTCTTT. Translated: CASSRTTGEAFF.

This clonotype was picked up many times. The chain couples TRBV28 to TRBJ1-1; no clear D gene. Germline assignment: CDR1 MDHEN and CDR2 SYDVKM. The V end lost 4 bases, the J end lost 4 bases, and 19 bases lay between the germline ends. The CDR3 is 16 amino acids. DNA of the CDR3: TGTGCCAGCAGTTACGTCTCCAAACCGAGAACCACTGAAGCTTTCTTT. Protein: CASSYVSKPRTTEAFF.

This clonotype was picked up a small number of times. V usage is TRBV5-1 and J usage is TRBJ2-2; 10 positions agree with TRBD2. From germline, CDR1 is SGHRS and CDR2 YFSETQ. V dropped 2 bases and J dropped 4; count of bases not matched to a gene: 5. CDR3 size: 16 residues. CDR3 region: CASSLLAGKGTGELFF. The CDR3 coding sequence is TGCGCCAGCAGCTTACTAGCGGGAAAGGGCACCGGGGAGCTGTTTTTT. The full variable domain, with the rest looked up from reference TRBV5-1 and TRBJ2-2, is KAGVTQTPRYLIKTRGQQVTLSCSPISGHRSVSWYQQTPGQGLQFLFEYFSETQRNKGNFPGRFSGRQFSNSRSEMNVSTLELGDSALYLCASSLLAGKGTGELFFGEGSRLTVL.

There are a few counts of this clonotype. This chain connects TRBV19 to TRBJ1-1, with D tentatively TRBD1 (6 bases). The CDR3 consists of 15 residues. Germline loops: CDR1 LNHDA, CDR2 SQIVND (reference sequence). The ends were cut back, 5 bases at V and 1 base at J, with 14 bases in the middle. The CDR3 region has the DNA TGTGCCAGTAGTGCAACAGGGAAGGGGAACACTGAAGCTTTCTTT. Encoded protein: CASSATGKGNTEAFF. Supplemented by reference TRBV19 and TRBJ1-1, the full variable domain reads DGGITQSPKYLFRKEGQNVTLSCEQNLNHDAMYWYRQDPGQGLRLIYYSQIVNDFQKGDIAEGYSVSREKKESFPLTVTSAQKNPTAFYLCASSATGKGNTEAFFGQGTRLTVV.

The rearrangement uses TRBV20-1 and TRBJ1-5; D possibly corresponds to TRBD1 (5 bases). With 3 bases removed from V and 3 bases from J, the gap between germline ends came to 12 bases. CDR3 length: 14 residues. Looked up from germline, CDR1 is DFQATT and CDR2 is SNEGSKA (reference sequence). The CDR3 nucleotides read TGCAGTGCTAGCCATGGACACCCCAATCAGCCCCAGCATTTT. Protein sequence: CSASHGHPNQPQHF.

A note on this clonotype: A clone one base away is much larger, so this may be a read error. V gene TRBV20-1 combines with J gene TRBJ1-1; a weak D match, TRBD1 (5 bases). Germline V gene lookup returns CDR1 DFQATT and CDR2 SNEGSKA (reference sequence). The CDR3 runs to 13 residues. The CDR3 protein is CSAGGGMNTEALF. CDR3 coding DNA: TGCAGTGCAGGCGGGGGGATGAACACTGAAGCTCTCTTT.

This clonotype was counted only a few times. The rearrangement joins TRBV3-1 to TRBJ2-2; D unresolved. The length of the CDR3 is 13 residues. Trimming stripped 3 bases from V and 6 bases from J, with 8 bases between. CDR1 and CDR2 from the germline V gene are LGHDT and YNNKEL (reference sequence). The CDR3: CASSQWRSGELFF. The CDR3 DNA sequence: TGTGCCAGCAGCCAGTGGCGTTCCGGGGAGCTGTTTTTT. Drawing the rest from reference TRBV3-1 and TRBJ2-2, the complete variable domain is DTAVSQTPKYLVTQMGNDKSIKCEQNLGHDTMYWYKQDSKKFLKIMFSYNNKELIINETVPNRFSPKSPDKAHLNLHINSLELGDSAVYFCASSQWRSGELFFGEGSRLTVL.

This clonotype was seen repeatedly, ten times or more. This chain uses TRBV5-6 with TRBJ1-1, with TRBD1 identical over 7 bases. Germline V gene lookup returns CDR1 SGHDT and CDR2 YYEEEE. V lost 1 base to trimming and J lost 3 bases; unmatched junction nucleotides: 3. This CDR3 has 14 residues. CDR3 sequence: CASSLTGVDTEAFF. Here the CDR3 DNA reads TGTGCCAGCAGCTTGACAGGGGTTGACACTGAAGCTTTCTTT.